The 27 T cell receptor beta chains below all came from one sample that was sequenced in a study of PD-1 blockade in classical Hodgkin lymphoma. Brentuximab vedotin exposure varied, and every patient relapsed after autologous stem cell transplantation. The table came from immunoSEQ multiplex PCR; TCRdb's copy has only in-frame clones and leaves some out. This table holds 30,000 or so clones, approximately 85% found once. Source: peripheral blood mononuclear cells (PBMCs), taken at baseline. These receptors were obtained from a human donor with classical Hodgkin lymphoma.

CDR3: CASGFSRNTEAFF. CDR3 nucleotide sequence: TGTGCTTCCGGGTTTTCTCGGAACACTGAAGCTTTCTTT. This chain joins TRBV7-2 and TRBJ1-1; D not certain. The germline CDR1 and CDR2 sequences are SGHTA and FQGNSA. The length of the CDR3 is 13 residues. The full variable domain, in which reference TRBV7-2 and TRBJ1-1 provide the parts outside the CDR3, is GAGVSQSPSNKVTEKGKDVELRCDPISGHTALYWYRQSLGQGLEFLIYFQGNSAPDKSGLPSDRFSAERTGGSVSTLTIQRTQQEDSAVYLCASGFSRNTEAFFGQGTRLTVV.

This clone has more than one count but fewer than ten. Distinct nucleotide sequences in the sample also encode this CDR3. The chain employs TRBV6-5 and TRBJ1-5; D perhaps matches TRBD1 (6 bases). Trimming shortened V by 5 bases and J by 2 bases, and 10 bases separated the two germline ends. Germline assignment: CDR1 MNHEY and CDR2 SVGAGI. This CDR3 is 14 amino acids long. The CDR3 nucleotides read TGTGCCAGCAGTAAGGGGGGGGGCAATCAGCCCCAGCATTTT. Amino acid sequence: CASSKGGGNQPQHF.

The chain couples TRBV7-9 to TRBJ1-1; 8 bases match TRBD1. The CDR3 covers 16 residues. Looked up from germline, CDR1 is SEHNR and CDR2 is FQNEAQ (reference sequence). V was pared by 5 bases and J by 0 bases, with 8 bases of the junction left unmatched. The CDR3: CASSHDRGGMNTEAFF. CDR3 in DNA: TGTGCCAGCAGCCATGACAGGGGCGGTATGAACACTGAAGCTTTCTTT. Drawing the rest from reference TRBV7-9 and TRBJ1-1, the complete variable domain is DTGVSQNPRHKITKRGQNVTFRCDPISEHNRLYWYRQTLGQGPEFLTYFQNEAQLEKSRLLSDRFSAERPKGSFSTLEIQRTEQGDSAMYLCASSHDRGGMNTEAFFGQGTRLTVV.

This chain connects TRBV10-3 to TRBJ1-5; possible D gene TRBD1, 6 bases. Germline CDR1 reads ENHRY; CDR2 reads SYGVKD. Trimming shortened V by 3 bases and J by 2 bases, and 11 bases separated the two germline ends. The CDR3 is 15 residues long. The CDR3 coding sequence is TGTGCCATCAGTGAAGGGGGGGGTGGCAATCAGCCCCAGCATTTT. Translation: CAISEGGGGNQPQHF.

The CDR3 coding sequence is TGTGCCAGCAGCTTAGTAGCAGATACGCAGTATTTT. Its translation: CASSLVADTQYF. The V call is TRBV7-6, the J call TRBJ2-3; D uncertain. The CDR3 covers 12 residues. Germline values: CDR1 SGHVS, CDR2 FNYEAQ. The V gene lost 1 base and the J gene lost 4 bases, with 3 bases spanning the gap.

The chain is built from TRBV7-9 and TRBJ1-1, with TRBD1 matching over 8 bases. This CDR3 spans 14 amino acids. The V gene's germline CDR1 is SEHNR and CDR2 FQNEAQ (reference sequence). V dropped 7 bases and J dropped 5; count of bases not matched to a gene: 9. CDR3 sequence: CASMPTGVDTEAFF. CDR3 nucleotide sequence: TGTGCCAGCATGCCGACAGGGGTCGATACTGAAGCTTTCTTT.

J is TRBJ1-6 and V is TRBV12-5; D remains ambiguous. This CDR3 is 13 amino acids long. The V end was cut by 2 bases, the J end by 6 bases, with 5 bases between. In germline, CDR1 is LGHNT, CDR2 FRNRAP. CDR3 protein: CASGLRFNSPLHF. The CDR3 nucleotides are TGTGCTAGTGGTTTGAGGTTTAATTCACCCCTCCACTTT.

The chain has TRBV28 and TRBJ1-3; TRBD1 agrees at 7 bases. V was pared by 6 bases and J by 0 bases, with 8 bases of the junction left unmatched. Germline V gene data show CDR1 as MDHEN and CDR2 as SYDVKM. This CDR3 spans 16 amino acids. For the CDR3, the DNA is TGTGCCAGCAGATTAGGGACAGCTCTCTCTGGAAACACCATATATTTT. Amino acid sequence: CASRLGTALSGNTIYF.

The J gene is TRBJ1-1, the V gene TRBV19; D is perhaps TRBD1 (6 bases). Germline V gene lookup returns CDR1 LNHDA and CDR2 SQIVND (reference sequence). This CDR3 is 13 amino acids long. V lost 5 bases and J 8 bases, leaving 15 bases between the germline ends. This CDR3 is CASSLNVQGEAFF. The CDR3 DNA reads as TGTGCCAGTAGTTTGAACGTACAGGGAGAAGCTTTCTTT. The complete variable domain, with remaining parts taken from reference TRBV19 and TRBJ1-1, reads DGGITQSPKYLFRKEGQNVTLSCEQNLNHDAMYWYRQDPGQGLRLIYYSQIVNDFQKGDIAEGYSVSREKKESFPLTVTSAQKNPTAFYLCASSLNVQGEAFFGQGTRLTVV.

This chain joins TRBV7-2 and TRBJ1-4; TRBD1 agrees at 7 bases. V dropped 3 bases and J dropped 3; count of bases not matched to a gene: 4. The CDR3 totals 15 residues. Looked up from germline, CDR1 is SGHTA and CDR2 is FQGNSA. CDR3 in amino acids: CASSLGTEANEKLFF. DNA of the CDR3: TGTGCCAGCAGCTTGGGGACAGAAGCTAATGAAAAACTGTTTTTT.

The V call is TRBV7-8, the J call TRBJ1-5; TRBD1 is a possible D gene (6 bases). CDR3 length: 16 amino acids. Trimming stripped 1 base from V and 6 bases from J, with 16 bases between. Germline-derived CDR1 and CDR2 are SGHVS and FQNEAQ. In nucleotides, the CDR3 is TGTGCCAGCAGCTTAGGCGTAACAGGGTTGAGTCAGCCCCAGCATTTT. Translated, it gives CASSLGVTGLSQPQHF.

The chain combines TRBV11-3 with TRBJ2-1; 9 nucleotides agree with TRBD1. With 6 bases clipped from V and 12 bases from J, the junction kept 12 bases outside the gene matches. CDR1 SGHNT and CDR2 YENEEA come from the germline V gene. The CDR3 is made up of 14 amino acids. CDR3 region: CASRGGTGLLGQFF. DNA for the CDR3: TGTGCCAGCAGAGGCGGGACAGGGCTACTAGGGCAGTTCTTC.

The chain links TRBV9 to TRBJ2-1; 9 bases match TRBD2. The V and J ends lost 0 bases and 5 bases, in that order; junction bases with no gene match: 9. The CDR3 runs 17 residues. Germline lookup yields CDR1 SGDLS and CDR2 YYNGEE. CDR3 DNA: TGTGCCAGCAGCGTAGGCGGGGGGGCCACCTTCCACAATGAGCAGTTCTTC. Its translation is CASSVGGGATFHNEQFF.

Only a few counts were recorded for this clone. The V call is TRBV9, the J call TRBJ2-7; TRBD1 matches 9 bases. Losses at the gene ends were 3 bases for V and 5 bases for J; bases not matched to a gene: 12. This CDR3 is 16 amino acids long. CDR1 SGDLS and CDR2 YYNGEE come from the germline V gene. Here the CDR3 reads CASSAGLGQGMNEQYF. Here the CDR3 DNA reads TGTGCCAGCAGCGCAGGACTGGGACAGGGTATGAACGAGCAGTACTTC.

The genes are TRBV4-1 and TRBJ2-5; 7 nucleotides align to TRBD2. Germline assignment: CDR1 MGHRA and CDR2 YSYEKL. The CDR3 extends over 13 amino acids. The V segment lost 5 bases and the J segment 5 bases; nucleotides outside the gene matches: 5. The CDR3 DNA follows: TGCGCCAGCAGCATGGGGGGGGAGGAGACCCAGTACTTC. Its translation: CASSMGGEETQYF.

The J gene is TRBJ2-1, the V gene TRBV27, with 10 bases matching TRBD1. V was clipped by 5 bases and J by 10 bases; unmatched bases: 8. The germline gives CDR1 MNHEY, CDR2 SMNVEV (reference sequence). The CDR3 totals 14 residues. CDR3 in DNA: TGTGCCAGCAGTCCCCGGGGGACAGGGGAAGAGCAGTTCTTC. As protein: CASSPRGTGEEQFF.

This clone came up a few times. CDR3: CASSQGQDRSEQFF. The CDR3 DNA reads TGCGCCAGCAGCCAAGGCCAGGACAGAAGTGAGCAGTTCTTC. V and J are TRBV4-3 and TRBJ2-1; perhaps TRBD1 as D (6 bases). Germline lookup yields CDR1 LGHNA and CDR2 YSLEER. This CDR3 is built from 14 residues. Trimming pared 1 base from V and 9 bases from J, leaving 13 bases between.

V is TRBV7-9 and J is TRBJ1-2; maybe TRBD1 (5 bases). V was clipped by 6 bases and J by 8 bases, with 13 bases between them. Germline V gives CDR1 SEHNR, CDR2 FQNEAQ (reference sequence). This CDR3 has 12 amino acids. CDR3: CASRPGLWGYTF. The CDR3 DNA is TGTGCCAGCAGACCAGGGCTTTGGGGCTACACCTTC.

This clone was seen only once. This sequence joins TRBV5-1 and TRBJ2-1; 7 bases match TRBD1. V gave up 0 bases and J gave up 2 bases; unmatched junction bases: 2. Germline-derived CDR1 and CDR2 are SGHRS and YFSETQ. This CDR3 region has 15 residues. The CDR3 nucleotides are TGCGCCAGCAGCTTGGAACAGGGGACCTACAATGAGCAGTTCTTC. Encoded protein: CASSLEQGTYNEQFF.

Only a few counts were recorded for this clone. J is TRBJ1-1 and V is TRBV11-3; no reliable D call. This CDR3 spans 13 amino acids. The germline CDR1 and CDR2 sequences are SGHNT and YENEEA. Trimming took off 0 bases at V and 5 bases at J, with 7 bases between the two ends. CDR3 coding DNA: TGTGCCAGCAGCTTAGAAGAGAGGACTGAAGCTTTCTTT. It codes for CASSLEERTEAFF. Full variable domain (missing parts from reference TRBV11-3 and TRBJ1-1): EAGVVQSPRYKIIEKKQPVAFWCNPISGHNTLYWYLQNLGQGPELLIRYENEEAVDDSQLPKDRFSAERLKGVDSTLKIQPAELGDSAVYLCASSLEERTEAFFGQGTRLTVV.

The chain's CDR3 is CASSLDRGNQPQHF. CDR3 bases: TGTGCCAGCAGCTTGGACAGGGGTAATCAGCCCCAGCATTTT. The J gene is TRBJ1-5, the V gene TRBV7-8; 9 bases are shared with TRBD1. This CDR3 has 14 amino acids. Trimming at V came to 3 bases and at J to 4 bases, leaving 1 base not matched to a gene. Germline values: CDR1 SGHVS, CDR2 FQNEAQ.

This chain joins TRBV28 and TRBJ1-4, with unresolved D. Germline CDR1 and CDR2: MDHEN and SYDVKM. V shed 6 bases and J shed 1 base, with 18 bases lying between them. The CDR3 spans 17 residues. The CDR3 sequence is CASSSLMGSGTNEKLFF. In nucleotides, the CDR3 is TGTGCCAGCAGCAGCCTGATGGGGTCGGGAACTAATGAAAAACTGTTTTTT.

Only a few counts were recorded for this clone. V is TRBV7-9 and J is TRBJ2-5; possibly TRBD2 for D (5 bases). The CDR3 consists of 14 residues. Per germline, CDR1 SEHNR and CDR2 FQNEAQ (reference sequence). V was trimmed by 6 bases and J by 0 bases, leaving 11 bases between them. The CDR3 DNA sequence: TGTGCCAGCAGACGGGAAACGTACCAAGAGACCCAGTACTTC. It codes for CASRRETYQETQYF.

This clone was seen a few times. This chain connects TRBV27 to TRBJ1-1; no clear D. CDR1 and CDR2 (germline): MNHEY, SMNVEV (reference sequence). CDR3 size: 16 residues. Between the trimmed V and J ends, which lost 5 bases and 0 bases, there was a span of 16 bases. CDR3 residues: CASSLLPAVMNTEAFF. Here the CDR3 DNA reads TGTGCCAGCAGTCTACTCCCGGCGGTCATGAACACTGAAGCTTTCTTT.

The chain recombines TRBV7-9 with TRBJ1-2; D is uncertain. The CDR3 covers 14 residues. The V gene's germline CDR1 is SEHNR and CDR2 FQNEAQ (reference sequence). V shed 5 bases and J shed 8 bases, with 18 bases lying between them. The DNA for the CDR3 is TGTGCCAGCAGCCAGTCGGCAGGACTTATGGGCTACACCTTC. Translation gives CASSQSAGLMGYTF.

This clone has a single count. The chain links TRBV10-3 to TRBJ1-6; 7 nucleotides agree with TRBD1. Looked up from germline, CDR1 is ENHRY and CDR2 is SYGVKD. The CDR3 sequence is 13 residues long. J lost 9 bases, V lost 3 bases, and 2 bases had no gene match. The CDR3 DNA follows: TGTGCCATCAGTGAACAGGGGAGTTCACCCCTCCACTTT. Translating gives CAISEQGSSPLHF.

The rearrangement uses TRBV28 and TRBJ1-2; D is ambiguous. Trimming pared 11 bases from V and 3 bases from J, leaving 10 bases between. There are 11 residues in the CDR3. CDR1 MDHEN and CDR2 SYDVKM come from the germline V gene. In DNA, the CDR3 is TGTGCCGGAGGGAGGGACTATGGCTACACCTTC. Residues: CAGGRDYGYTF.